These 20 T cell receptor beta chains were all obtained from the same sample, sequenced in a study of shared clonotypes between healthy human individuals. Sequencing was performed with immunoSEQ multiplex PCR; in TCRdb, only in-frame clones are kept and a portion is missing. The table lists about 1.4 million clones, around 97% of them singletons. Sequences were obtained from naive CD4+ T cells sorted from blood. Regarding subset: CD45RA+ positively selected. These receptor sequences come from a man aged 30-40 years in good health.

This chain links TRBV2 with TRBJ2-1; D is perhaps TRBD1 (5 bases). The ends were cut back, 5 bases at V and 10 bases at J, with 15 bases in the middle. The CDR3 has 13 residues. In germline, CDR1 is SNHLY, CDR2 FYNNEI. The CDR3 here is CASSRGTHGEQFF. The CDR3 region has the DNA TGTGCCAGCAGTAGGGGTACCCATGGAGAGCAGTTCTTC. Combining the CDR3 with reference TRBV2 and TRBJ2-1 gives the whole variable domain EPEVTQTPSHQVTQMGQEVILRCVPISNHLYFYWYRQILGQKVEFLVSFYNNEISEKSEIFDDQFSVERPDGSNFTLKIRSTKLEDSAMYFCASSRGTHGEQFFGPGTRLTVL.

The V call is TRBV11-2, the J call TRBJ2-7; tentative D call: TRBD1 (5 bases). V dropped 5 bases and J dropped 3 bases, with 8 bases sitting between them. CDR1 is SGHAT and CDR2 is FQNNGV in the germline V gene. The CDR3 spans 12 residues. The CDR3 DNA reads TGTGCCAGCAGCAACCAGGGCTACGAGCAGTACTTC. Protein product: CASSNQGYEQYF.

This CDR3 reads CASSIPGVWGSSNQPQHF. In nucleotides, the CDR3 is TGTGCCAGTAGTATCCCCGGGGTTTGGGGCTCGAGCAATCAGCCCCAGCATTTT. The gene calls are TRBV19 and TRBJ1-5, with D perhaps TRBD1 (5 bases). The CDR3 covers 18 residues. Germline V lookup: CDR1 LNHDA, CDR2 SQIVND (reference sequence). V gave up 3 bases and J gave up 1 base, with 19 bases separating them.

V usage is TRBV9 and J usage is TRBJ2-7, with D perhaps TRBD1 (6 bases). V was shortened by 3 bases and J by 6 bases, with 19 bases between the two germline ends. CDR1 is SGDLS, CDR2 YYNGEE, per germline. CDR3 length: 15 amino acids. The CDR3 loop is CASSGRTALGSEQYF. The CDR3, as DNA: TGTGCCAGCAGCGGCAGGACAGCCCTGGGCTCCGAGCAGTACTTC.

The chain is built from TRBV5-5 and TRBJ2-3, with 9 bases matching TRBD2. This CDR3 region has 15 residues. After removal of 2 bases from V and 4 bases from J, the junction contained 5 bases not matched to a gene. Germline values: CDR1 SGHKS, CDR2 YYEKEE (reference sequence). The CDR3 here is CASSLVAGAADTQYF. Here the CDR3 DNA reads TGTGCCAGCAGCTTAGTAGCGGGAGCCGCAGATACGCAGTATTTT.

The CDR3 region is CASSLEWGLGQETQYF. CDR3 coding DNA: TGTGCCAGCAGCTTGGAGTGGGGGCTAGGGCAAGAGACCCAGTACTTC. The rearrangement links TRBV5-4 to TRBJ2-5; a possible D gene is TRBD1 (6 bases). V shed 0 bases and J shed 2 bases, with 14 bases lying between them. Germline loops: CDR1 SGHNT, CDR2 YYREEE (reference sequence). The CDR3 has 16 residues.

J is TRBJ2-2 and V is TRBV7-9; tentative D call: TRBD1 (5 bases). V was shortened by 10 bases and J by 0 bases, with 18 bases between the two germline ends. This CDR3 region has 16 residues. From germline, CDR1 is SEHNR and CDR2 FQNEAQ (reference sequence). Written as DNA, the CDR3 is TGTGCCACCTCCTCCGTGGGGCCTTCGAACACCGGGGAGCTGTTTTTT. As protein: CATSSVGPSNTGELFF.

The V call is TRBV5-8, the J call TRBJ2-7; D may match TRBD1 or TRBD2 (5 bases each). The length of the CDR3 is 14 residues. The germline V gene has CDR1 SGHTS and CDR2 YDEGEE. Trimming removed 0 bases at V and 4 bases at J, with 11 bases between. CDR3 sequence (DNA): TGTGCCAGCAGCTTGGCGGGACCCCCGTACGAGCAGTACTTC. Translated: CASSLAGPPYEQYF.

With respect to this clone: The same CDR3 can be traced to other DNA sequences in this sample. As DNA, the CDR3 is TGCGCCAGCAGCTTGGGGGCAGGGGACGAGCAGTACTTC. Protein sequence: CASSLGAGDEQYF. V and J are TRBV5-1 and TRBJ2-7; the D gene is possibly TRBD1 (6 bases). Per germline, CDR1 SGHRS and CDR2 YFSETQ. The CDR3 runs to 13 residues. Trimming left V 0 bases short and J 5 bases short, with 9 bases between. Full variable domain (remainder filled in from reference TRBV5-1 and TRBJ2-7): KAGVTQTPRYLIKTRGQQVTLSCSPISGHRSVSWYQQTPGQGLQFLFEYFSETQRNKGNFPGRFSGRQFSNSRSEMNVSTLELGDSALYLCASSLGAGDEQYFGPGTRLTVT.

The V call is TRBV6-5, the J call TRBJ1-4; no clear D. V lost 0 bases and J lost 5, with 7 bases in between. CDR3 length equals 14 residues. Looked up from germline, CDR1 is MNHEY and CDR2 is SVGAGI. The DNA of the CDR3 is TGTGCCAGCAGTTACTCACGGGAAAATGAAAAACTGTTTTTT. Amino acids: CASSYSRENEKLFF.

Notes on this clone: One end of the junction varies from germline; a read error may be responsible. The chain links TRBV12-5 to TRBJ2-6; D is perhaps TRBD1 (5 bases). This CDR3 is 18 amino acids long. The germline CDR1 and CDR2 sequences are LGHNT and FRNRAP. CDR3 loop: CASGLVDAGQSRANVLTF. The DNA for the CDR3 is TGTGCTAGTGGTCTGGTGGATGCAGGACAAAGTCGGGCCAACGTCCTGACTTTC.

This chain joins TRBV11-2 and TRBJ2-3; TRBD1 is a possible D gene (6 bases). This CDR3 has 15 residues. V was clipped by 1 base and J by 5 bases, with 13 bases between them. Germline V gene data show CDR1 as SGHAT and CDR2 as FQNNGV. CDR3 DNA sequence: TGTGCCAGCAGCTTAGCTGGGGGCGCAGGAGATACGCAGTATTTT. It is translated as CASSLAGGAGDTQYF.

The genes are TRBV2 and TRBJ2-1; D perhaps matches TRBD2 (5 bases). Trimming left V 7 bases short and J 5 bases short, with 12 bases between. The CDR3 totals 13 residues. CDR1 is SNHLY and CDR2 is FYNNEI in the germline V gene. CDR3 in DNA: TGTGCCAGCATCCAGCGGAGGAACAATGAGCAGTTCTTC. Its protein is CASIQRRNNEQFF.

This clone was counted once. The chain recombines TRBV28 with TRBJ2-5, with TRBD2 matching 10 bases. CDR3 length: 18 amino acids. Germline V gives CDR1 MDHEN, CDR2 SYDVKM. The J segment lost 5 bases and the V segment lost 3 bases, leaving 15 bases of the junction unmatched. CDR3 protein: CASSLFGLAEASGETQYF. The CDR3, as DNA: TGTGCCAGCAGTTTGTTCGGACTAGCGGAGGCGTCGGGGGAGACCCAGTACTTC.

J is TRBJ2-7 and V is TRBV15, with D perhaps TRBD1 (6 bases). Looked up from germline, CDR1 is LNHNV and CDR2 is YYDKDF (reference sequence). This CDR3 region has 15 residues. Trimming removed 0 bases at V and 2 bases at J, with 11 bases between. The CDR3 loop is CATSRDLRQAYEQYF. In DNA form, the CDR3 reads TGTGCCACCAGCAGAGATCTGAGACAGGCCTACGAGCAGTACTTC.

The rearrangement joins TRBV6-4 to TRBJ2-3; the D is unclear. The germline gives CDR1 MRHNA, CDR2 SNTAGT. Trimming removed 0 bases from V and 0 bases from J, with 13 bases in between. This CDR3 comprises 17 residues. The CDR3 loop reads CASSDSTGPRSTDTQYF. DNA for the CDR3: TGTGCCAGCAGTGACTCCACGGGCCCCAGAAGCACAGATACGCAGTATTTT.

V gene TRBV6-6 combines with J gene TRBJ2-7; tentative D call: TRBD1 (6 bases). The CDR3 spans 15 residues. Germline V gives CDR1 MNHNY, CDR2 SVGAGI (reference sequence). The germline V and J ends were trimmed by 5 bases and 4 bases, with 18 bases remaining between them. The CDR3 is CASSQPTGQGYEQYF. The CDR3 DNA is TGTGCCAGCAGTCAACCTACAGGGCAAGGGTACGAGCAGTACTTC.

V usage is TRBV19 and J usage is TRBJ1-1; D remains ambiguous. CDR3 length: 14 amino acids. Trimming removed 6 bases at V and 6 bases at J, with 17 bases between. Germline V gives CDR1 LNHDA, CDR2 SQIVND (reference sequence). CDR3 region: CASRKGPMNPEAFF. The CDR3 coding sequence is TGTGCCAGTAGGAAAGGCCCAATGAATCCTGAAGCTTTCTTT.

The chain carries TRBV9 and TRBJ2-1; D not resolved. With 2 bases removed from V and 6 bases from J, the gap between germline ends came to 15 bases. The CDR3 sequence is 15 residues long. Per germline, CDR1 SGDLS and CDR2 YYNGEE. CDR3 sequence: CASSVVPDLSNEQFF. The CDR3 nucleotides read TGTGCCAGCAGCGTGGTACCGGACCTTTCCAATGAGCAGTTCTTC.

This chain links TRBV7-9 with TRBJ2-3; tentatively, D is TRBD1 (5 bases). There are 17 residues in the CDR3. CDR1 and CDR2 from the germline V gene are SEHNR and FQNEAQ (reference sequence). With 1 base removed from V and 0 bases from J, the gap between germline ends came to 14 bases. The CDR3 DNA sequence: TGTGCCAGCAGCTTAGGGGCAGGGCTCTCTAGCACAGATACGCAGTATTTT. Translation gives CASSLGAGLSSTDTQYF.